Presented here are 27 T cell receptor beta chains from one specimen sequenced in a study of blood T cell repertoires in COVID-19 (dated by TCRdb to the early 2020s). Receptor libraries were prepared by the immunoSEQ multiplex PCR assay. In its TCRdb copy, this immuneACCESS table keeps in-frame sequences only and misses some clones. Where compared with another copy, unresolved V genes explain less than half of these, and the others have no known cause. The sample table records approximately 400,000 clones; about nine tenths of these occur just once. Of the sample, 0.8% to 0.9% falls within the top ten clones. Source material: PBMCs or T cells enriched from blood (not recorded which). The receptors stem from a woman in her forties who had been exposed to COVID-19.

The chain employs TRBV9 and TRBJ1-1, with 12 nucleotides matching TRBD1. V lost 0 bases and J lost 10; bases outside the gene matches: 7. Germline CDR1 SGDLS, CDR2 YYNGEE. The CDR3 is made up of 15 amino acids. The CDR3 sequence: CASSVVRDRGQSAFF. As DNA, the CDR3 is TGTGCCAGCAGCGTAGTCAGGGACAGGGGGCAATCAGCTTTCTTT.

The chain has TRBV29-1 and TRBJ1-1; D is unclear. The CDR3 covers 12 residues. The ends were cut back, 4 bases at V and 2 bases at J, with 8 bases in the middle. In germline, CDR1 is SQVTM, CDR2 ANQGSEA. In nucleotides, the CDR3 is TGCAGCGTTGCCCTGACAAACACTGAAGCTTTCTTT. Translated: CSVALTNTEAFF. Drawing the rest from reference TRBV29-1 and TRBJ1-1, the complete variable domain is SAVISQKPSRDICQRGTSLTIQCQVDSQVTMMFWYRQQPGQSLTLIATANQGSEATYESGFVIDKFPISRPNLTFSTLTVSNMSPEDSSIYLCSVALTNTEAFFGQGTRLTVV.

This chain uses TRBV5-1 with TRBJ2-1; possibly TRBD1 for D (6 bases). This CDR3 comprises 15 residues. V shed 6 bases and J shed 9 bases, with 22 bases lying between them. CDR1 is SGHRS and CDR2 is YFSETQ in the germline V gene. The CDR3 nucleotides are TGCGCCAGCACTCGGCTCCGTACAGGGAGTGGTGAGCAGTTCTTC. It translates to CASTRLRTGSGEQFF.

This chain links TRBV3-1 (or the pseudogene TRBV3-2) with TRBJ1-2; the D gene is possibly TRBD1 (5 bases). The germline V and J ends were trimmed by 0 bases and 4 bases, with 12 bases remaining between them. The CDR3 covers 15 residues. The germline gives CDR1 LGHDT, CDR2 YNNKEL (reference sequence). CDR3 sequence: CASSQDSRAGYGYTF. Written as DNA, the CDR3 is TGTGCCAGCAGCCAAGACTCCAGGGCCGGCTATGGCTACACCTTC.

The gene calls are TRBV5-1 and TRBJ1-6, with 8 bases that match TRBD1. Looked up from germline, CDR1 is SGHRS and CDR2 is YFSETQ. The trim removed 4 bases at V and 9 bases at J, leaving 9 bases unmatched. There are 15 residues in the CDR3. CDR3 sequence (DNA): TGCGCCAGCAGCCACGAGACAGGGGATATTTCACCCCTCCACTTT. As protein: CASSHETGDISPLHF.

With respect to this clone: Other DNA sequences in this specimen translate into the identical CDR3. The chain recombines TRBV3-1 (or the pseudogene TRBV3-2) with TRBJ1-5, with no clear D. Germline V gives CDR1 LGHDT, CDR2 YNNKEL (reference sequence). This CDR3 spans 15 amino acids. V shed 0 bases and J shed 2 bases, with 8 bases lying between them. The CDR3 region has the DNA TGTGCCAGCAGCCAAGATCCAGGCGGCAATCAGCCCCAGCATTTT. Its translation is CASSQDPGGNQPQHF.

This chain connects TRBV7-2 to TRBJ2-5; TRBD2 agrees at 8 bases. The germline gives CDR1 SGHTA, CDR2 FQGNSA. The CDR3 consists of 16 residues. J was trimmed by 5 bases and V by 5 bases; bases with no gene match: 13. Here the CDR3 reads CASSGRQRGPGETQYF. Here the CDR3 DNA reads TGTGCCAGCAGCGGACGGCAGCGGGGGCCCGGGGAGACCCAGTACTTC.

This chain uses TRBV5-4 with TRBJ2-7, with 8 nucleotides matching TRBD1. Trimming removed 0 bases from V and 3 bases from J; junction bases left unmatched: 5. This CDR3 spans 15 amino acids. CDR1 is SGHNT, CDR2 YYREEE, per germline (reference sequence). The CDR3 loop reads CASSLVDRDGYEQYF. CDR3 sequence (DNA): TGTGCCAGCAGCTTGGTGGACAGGGACGGCTACGAGCAGTACTTC.

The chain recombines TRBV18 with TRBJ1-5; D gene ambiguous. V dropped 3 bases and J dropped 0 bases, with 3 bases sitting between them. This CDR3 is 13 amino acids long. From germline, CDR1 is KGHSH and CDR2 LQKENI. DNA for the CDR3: TGTGCCAGCTCACCCCATAGCAATCAGCCCCAGCATTTT. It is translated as CASSPHSNQPQHF.

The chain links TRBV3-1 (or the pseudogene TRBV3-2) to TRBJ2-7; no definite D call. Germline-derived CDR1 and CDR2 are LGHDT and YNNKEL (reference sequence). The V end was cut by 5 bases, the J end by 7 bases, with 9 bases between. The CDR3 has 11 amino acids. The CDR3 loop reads CASSSEREQYF. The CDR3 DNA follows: TGTGCCAGCAGCTCAGAGAGGGAGCAGTACTTC.

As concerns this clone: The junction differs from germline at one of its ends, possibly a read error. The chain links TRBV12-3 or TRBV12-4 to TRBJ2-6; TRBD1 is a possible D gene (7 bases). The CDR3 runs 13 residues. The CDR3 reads CASSFQGGNVLTF. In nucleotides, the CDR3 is TGTGCCAGCAGTTTTCAGGGGGGCAACGTCCTGACTTTC.

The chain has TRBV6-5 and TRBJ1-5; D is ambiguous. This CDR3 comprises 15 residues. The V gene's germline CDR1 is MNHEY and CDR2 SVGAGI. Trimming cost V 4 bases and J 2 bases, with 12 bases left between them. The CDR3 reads CASSSYPGGNQPQHF. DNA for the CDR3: TGTGCCAGCAGTTCCTACCCCGGGGGCAATCAGCCCCAGCATTTT.

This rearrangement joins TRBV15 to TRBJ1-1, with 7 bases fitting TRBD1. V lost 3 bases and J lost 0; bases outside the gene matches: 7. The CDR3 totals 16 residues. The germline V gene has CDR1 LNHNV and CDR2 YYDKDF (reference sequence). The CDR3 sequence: CATSSSVRGLNTEAFF. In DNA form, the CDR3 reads TGTGCCACCAGCAGCTCGGTGAGGGGGCTGAACACTGAAGCTTTCTTT.

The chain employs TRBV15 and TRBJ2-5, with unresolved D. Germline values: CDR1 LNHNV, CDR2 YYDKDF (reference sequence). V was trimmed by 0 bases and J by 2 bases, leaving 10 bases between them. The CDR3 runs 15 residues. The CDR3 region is CATSRDQAVQETQYF. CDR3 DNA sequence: TGTGCCACCAGCAGAGATCAGGCTGTTCAAGAGACCCAGTACTTC.

The CDR3 spells CATRGGAMQETQYF. The CDR3 bases are TGTGCCACCAGAGGCGGGGCGATGCAAGAGACCCAGTACTTC. The chain is built from TRBV15 and TRBJ2-5, with D perhaps matching TRBD2 (6 bases). The V end was cut by 6 bases, the J end by 2 bases, with 13 bases between. Germline V gene lookup returns CDR1 LNHNV and CDR2 YYDKDF (reference sequence). CDR3 length: 14 amino acids.

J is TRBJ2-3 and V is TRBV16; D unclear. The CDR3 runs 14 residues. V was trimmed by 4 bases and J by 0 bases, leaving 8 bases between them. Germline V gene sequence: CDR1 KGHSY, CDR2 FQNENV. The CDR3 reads CASSRSTSTDTQYF. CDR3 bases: TGTGCCAGCAGCCGTTCTACTAGCACAGATACGCAGTATTTT.

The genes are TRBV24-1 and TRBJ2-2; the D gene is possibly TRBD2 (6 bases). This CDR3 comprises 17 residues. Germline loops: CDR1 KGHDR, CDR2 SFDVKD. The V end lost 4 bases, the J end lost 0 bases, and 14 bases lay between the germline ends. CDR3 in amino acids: CATSEGSGLANTGELFF. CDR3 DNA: TGTGCCACCAGTGAAGGAAGCGGGCTGGCGAACACCGGGGAGCTGTTTTTT.

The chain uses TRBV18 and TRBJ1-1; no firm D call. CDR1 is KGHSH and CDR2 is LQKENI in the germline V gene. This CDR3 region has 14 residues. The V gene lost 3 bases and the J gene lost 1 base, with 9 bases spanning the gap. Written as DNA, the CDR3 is TGTGCCAGCTCACCGGAGATGGAGAACACTGAAGCTTTCTTT. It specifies CASSPEMENTEAFF.

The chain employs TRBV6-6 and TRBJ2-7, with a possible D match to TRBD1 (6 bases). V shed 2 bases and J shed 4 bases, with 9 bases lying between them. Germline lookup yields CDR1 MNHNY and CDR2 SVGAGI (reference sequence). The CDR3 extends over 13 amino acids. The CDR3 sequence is CASSYGQPYEQYF. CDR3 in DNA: TGTGCCAGCAGTTACGGACAGCCTTACGAGCAGTACTTC.

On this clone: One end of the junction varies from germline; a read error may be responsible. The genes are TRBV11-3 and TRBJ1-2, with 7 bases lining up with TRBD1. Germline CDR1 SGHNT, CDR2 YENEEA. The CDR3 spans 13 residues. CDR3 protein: CASSPGDSGVFNF. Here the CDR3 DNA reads TGTGCCAGCAGTCCCGGGGACAGCGGCGTCTTTAATTTC.

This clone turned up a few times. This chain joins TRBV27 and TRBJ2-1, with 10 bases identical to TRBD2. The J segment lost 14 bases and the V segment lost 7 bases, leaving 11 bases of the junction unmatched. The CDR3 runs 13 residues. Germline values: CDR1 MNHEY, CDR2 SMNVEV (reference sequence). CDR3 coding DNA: TGTGCCAGCAAGACTAGCGGGCGAACCTTTAAGTTCTTC. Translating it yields CASKTSGRTFKFF.

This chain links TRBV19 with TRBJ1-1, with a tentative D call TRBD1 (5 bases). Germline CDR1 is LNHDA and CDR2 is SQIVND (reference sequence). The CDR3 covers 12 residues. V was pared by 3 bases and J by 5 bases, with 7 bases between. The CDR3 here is CASSMGGTEAFF. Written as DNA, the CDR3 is TGTGCCAGTAGTATGGGGGGTACTGAAGCTTTCTTT.

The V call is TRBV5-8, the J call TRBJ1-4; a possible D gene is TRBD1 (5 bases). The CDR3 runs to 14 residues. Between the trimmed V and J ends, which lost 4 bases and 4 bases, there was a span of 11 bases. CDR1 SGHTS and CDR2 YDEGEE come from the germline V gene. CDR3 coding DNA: TGTGCCAGCAGCCAGGGTCATCATAATGAAAAACTGTTTTTT. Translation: CASSQGHHNEKLFF.

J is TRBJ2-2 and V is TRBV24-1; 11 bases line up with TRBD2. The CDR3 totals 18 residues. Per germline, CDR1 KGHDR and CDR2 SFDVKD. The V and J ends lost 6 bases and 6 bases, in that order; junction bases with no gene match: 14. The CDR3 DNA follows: TGTGCCACCAGTCCCCTTCCGACTAGCGGGACTTTGGCCGGGGAGCTGTTTTTT. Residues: CATSPLPTSGTLAGELFF.

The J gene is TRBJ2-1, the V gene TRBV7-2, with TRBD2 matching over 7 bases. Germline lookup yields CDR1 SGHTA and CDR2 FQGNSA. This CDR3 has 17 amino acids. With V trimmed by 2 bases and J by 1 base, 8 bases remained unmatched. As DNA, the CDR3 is TGTGCCAGCAGCTTACCCCCCCAGGGAGGGTCCTACAATGAGCAGTTCTTC. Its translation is CASSLPPQGGSYNEQFF.

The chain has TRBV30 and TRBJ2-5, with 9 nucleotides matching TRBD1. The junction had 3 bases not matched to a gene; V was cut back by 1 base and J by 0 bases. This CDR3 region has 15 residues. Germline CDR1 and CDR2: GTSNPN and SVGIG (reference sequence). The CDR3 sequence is CAWSEGTGYQETQYF. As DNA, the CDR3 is TGTGCCTGGAGTGAGGGGACAGGGTACCAAGAGACCCAGTACTTC.

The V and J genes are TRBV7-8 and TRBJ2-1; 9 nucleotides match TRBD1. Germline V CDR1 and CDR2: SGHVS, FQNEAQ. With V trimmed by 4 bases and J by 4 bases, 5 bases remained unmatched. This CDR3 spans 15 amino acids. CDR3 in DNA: TGTGCCAGCAGCTCCGACAGGGGGGGTTACAATGAGCAGTTCTTC. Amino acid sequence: CASSSDRGGYNEQFF.